This TCR beta chain was identified during a study of long-term antiretroviral therapy in people with HIV. Findings and limits, study-wide: The range of CDR3 lengths in HIV repertoires proved narrower than that found in controls. Post-treatment diversity went higher with ART but stayed below transplant donor controls.

This CDR3 contains 12 residues. Germline CDR1 SEHNR, CDR2 FQNEAQ (reference sequence). V shed 2 bases, J shed 13 bases, and the junction held 7 bases outside the gene matches. At the survey level, the v3.0 immunoSEQ assay was run. Clones were read by immunoSEQ multiplex PCR, and TCRdb kept only the in-frame ones, dropping some. The sample holds 40,000 to 45,000 clones, around 96% seen once. This clone was counted a few times. Its antigen is as yet unknown. The TCR originated in a woman in her fifties or sixties with HIV. The rearrangement links TRBV7-9 to TRBJ1-1; 7 bases align to TRBD1. The material sequenced was unsorted PBMCs, taken 3.7 years after starting antiretroviral therapy. CDR3 nucleotide sequence: TGTGCCAGCAGCTTACTCGGGACAGCCCTTTTCTTT. Its translation: CASSLLGTALFF.